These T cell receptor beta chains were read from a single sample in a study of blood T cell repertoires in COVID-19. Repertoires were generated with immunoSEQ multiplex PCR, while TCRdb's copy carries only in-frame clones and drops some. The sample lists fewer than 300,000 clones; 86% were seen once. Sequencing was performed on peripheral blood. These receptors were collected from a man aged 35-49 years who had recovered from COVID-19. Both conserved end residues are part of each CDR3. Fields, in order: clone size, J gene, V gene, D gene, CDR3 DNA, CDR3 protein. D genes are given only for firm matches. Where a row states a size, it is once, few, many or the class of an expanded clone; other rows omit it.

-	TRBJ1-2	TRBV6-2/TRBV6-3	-	TGTGCCAGCAGTTACCATCCAGGACAGCGCTATGGCTACACCTTC	CASSYHPGQRYGYTF
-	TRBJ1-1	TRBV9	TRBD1	TGTGCCAGCAGCGTCAAGGGGGCTGACACTGAAGCTTTCTTT	CASSVKGADTEAFF
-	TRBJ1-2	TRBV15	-	TGTGCCACCAGCAGAGCCCAGGGTGGCTACACCTTC	CATSRAQGGYTF
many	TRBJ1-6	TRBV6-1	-	TGTGCCAGCAGTGAGACACAGGGATGGAATTCACCCCTCCACTTT	CASSETQGWNSPLHF
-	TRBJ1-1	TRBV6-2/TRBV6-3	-	TGTGCCAGCAGTACCGCGGGGGTTGGGCGTCGGACTGAAGCTTTCTTT	CASSTAGVGRRTEAFF
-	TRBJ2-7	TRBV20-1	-	TGCAGTGCAAGTGCGATTCAGGACATAACCTACGAGCAGTACTTC	CSASAIQDITYEQYF
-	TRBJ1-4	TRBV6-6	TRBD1	TGTGCCAGCGCCACAGGGGGCTGGGATGAAAAACTGTTTTTT	CASATGGWDEKLFF
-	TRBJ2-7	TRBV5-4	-	TGTGCCAGCAACCTTGCTAGAAATCCCGACGAGCAGTACTTC	CASNLARNPDEQYF
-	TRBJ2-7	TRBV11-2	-	TGTGCCAGTGCTGGGCAGGGGCGTACCTACGAGCAGTACTTC	CASAGQGRTYEQYF
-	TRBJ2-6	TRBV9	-	TGTGCCAGCACCAACCCCCGGTTCTCTGGGGCCAACGTCCTGACTTTC	CASTNPRFSGANVLTF
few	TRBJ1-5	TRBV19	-	TGTGCCAGTGCGCAGGGTGTCCATCAGCCCCAGCATTTT	CASAQGVHQPQHF
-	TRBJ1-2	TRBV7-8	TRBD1	TGTGCCAGCAGCCGGACAGGGGTGGACAGCTACACCTTC	CASSRTGVDSYTF
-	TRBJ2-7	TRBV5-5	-	TGTGCCAGCAGCAACTCCGGGACACGCTATCGTTACGAGCAGTACTTC	CASSNSGTRYRYEQYF
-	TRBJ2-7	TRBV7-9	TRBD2	TGTGCCAGCAGCCCCGGGACTAGCGGGAGAGGGGCCTACGAGCAGTACTTC	CASSPGTSGRGAYEQYF
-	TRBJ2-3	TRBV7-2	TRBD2	TGTGCCAGCAGCACTCGGACTAGCGGGGTTCGCACAGATACGCAGTATTTT	CASSTRTSGVRTDTQYF
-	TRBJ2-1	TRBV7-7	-	TGTGCCAGCAGTTCCTCTGGGGGAGGAGAGCAGTTCTTC	CASSSSGGGEQFF
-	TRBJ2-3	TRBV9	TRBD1	TGTGCCAGCAGCGACCGACAGGGGGCGAGCTGGGGGAATACGCAGTATTTT	CASSDRQGASWGNTQYF
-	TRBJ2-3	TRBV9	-	TGTGCCAGCAGCGTAGGGCCCACCACAGATACGCAGTATTTT	CASSVGPTTDTQYF
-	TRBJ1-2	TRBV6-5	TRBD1	TGTGCCAGCAGTTCGACAGGGCAAGGCTACACCTTC	CASSSTGQGYTF
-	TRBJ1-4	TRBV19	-	TGTGCCACCACCAGCGGGTCTGGGGGAAGGGAAAAACTGTTTTTT	CATTSGSGGREKLFF
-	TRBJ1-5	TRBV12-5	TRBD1	TGTGCTAGTGGGAATTCCCCCGGGACAGGGTTTGGGGGTCAGCCCCAGCATTTT	CASGNSPGTGFGGQPQHF
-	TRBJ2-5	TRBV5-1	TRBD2	TGCGCCAGCACTCTAACTAGCGGGGGGGAAGAGACCCAGTACTTC	CASTLTSGGEETQYF
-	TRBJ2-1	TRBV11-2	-	TGTGCCAGCGGTATTACAGGACCCGTCGGGCAGTTCTTC	CASGITGPVGQFF
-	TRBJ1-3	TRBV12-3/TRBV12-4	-	TGTGCCAGCAGTTTAAAGCCTGGAAACACCATATATTTT	CASSLKPGNTIYF
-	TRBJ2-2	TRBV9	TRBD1	TGTGCCAGCAGCGTAGTAACAGGGGTGGCCGGGGAGCTGTTTTTT	CASSVVTGVAGELFF
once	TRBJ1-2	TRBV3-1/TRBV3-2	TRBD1	TGTGCCAGCACCCCGGGACAGGGAATTAACTATGGCTACACCTTC	CASTPGQGINYGYTF